Presented here are 22 T cell receptor beta chains from one specimen sequenced in a study of cytotoxic CD8 clonotypes in ibrutinib-treated CLL. Here immunoSEQ multiplex PCR was the method, and the copy in TCRdb shows in-frame clones only, minus some. This sample has some 63,000 clones, with just over 90% found just once. Sequenced here: PBMCs, sampled after 12 months of ibrutinib treatment. Receptor source: a human donor with chronic lymphocytic leukemia.

This clone was detected only a few times. The rearrangement links TRBV9 to TRBJ1-2, with D possibly matching TRBD1 (5 bases). CDR1 SGDLS and CDR2 YYNGEE come from the germline V gene. Trimming cost V 0 bases and J 5 bases, with 17 bases left between them. The length of the CDR3 is 16 residues. DNA of the CDR3: TGTGCCAGCAGCGTAGGCGTGGGGGGGAGAGGATATGGCTACACCTTC. Encoded protein: CASSVGVGGRGYGYTF.

The CDR3 nucleotides are TGTGCCAGCAGCCTCGGCCGGGGACACAATGAGCAGTTCTTC. Translation: CASSLGRGHNEQFF. The chain uses TRBV7-3 and TRBJ2-1; the D gene could be TRBD1 or TRBD2 (5 bases each). CDR1 and CDR2 (germline): SGHTA, FQGTGA. There are 14 residues in the CDR3. V lost 5 bases to trimming and J lost 5 bases, with 13 bases between them.

This clone was counted once. The gene calls are TRBV30 and TRBJ2-7, with TRBD2 matching over 13 bases. Per the germline V gene, CDR1 is GTSNPN and CDR2 is SVGIG (reference sequence). The CDR3 has 16 amino acids. V gave up 8 bases and J gave up 4 bases; unmatched junction bases: 14. The CDR3 here is CAGGTSGILGSYEQYF. CDR3 sequence (DNA): TGTGCCGGGGGGACTAGCGGGATTTTGGGGTCTTACGAGCAGTACTTC.

The rearrangement uses TRBV4-3 and TRBJ2-1, with 14 bases fitting TRBD2. The CDR3 has 21 amino acids. CDR1 LGHNA and CDR2 YSLEER come from the germline V gene. V gave up 1 base and J gave up 6 bases; unmatched junction bases: 17. CDR3 DNA: TGCGCCAGCAGCCAAGGTAGGCGGGGGCAGGCCGGGACTAGCGGGAGCAATGAGCAGTTCTTC. This codes for CASSQGRRGQAGTSGSNEQFF.

V and J are TRBV30 and TRBJ2-1, with 11 positions matching TRBD2. CDR3 length: 15 residues. Germline V gives CDR1 GTSNPN, CDR2 SVGIG (reference sequence). V was pared by 0 bases and J by 5 bases, with 3 bases of the junction left unmatched. The CDR3 sequence is CAWSVDSGRDNEQFF. The DNA of the CDR3 is TGTGCCTGGAGTGTGGATAGCGGGAGGGACAATGAGCAGTTCTTC.

This chain connects TRBV27 to TRBJ2-1; maybe TRBD1 (6 bases). CDR3 size: 13 residues. V gave up 3 bases and J gave up 5 bases, with 8 bases separating them. Germline CDR1 and CDR2: MNHEY and SMNVEV (reference sequence). CDR3 in amino acids: CASSLAGDNEQFF. The DNA of the CDR3 is TGTGCCAGCAGTTTGGCAGGGGACAATGAGCAGTTCTTC.

The V call is TRBV4-2, the J call TRBJ2-1; D is undetermined. V lost 5 bases, J lost 7 bases, and 18 bases lay in between. The CDR3 length is 15 residues. Germline V gives CDR1 LGHNA, CDR2 YNFKEQ. CDR3 DNA: TGTGCCAGCAGCTCCATTCCGTTAGATTGGAATGAGCAGTTCTTC. Protein sequence: CASSSIPLDWNEQFF.

In nucleotides, the CDR3 is TGTGCCAGCAGCTTAGTCATCTCAGCTTACAATGAGCAGTTCTTC. Protein product: CASSLVISAYNEQFF. The V call is TRBV7-2, the J call TRBJ2-1; D is unclear. Trimming shortened V by 1 base and J by 4 bases, and 11 bases separated the two germline ends. CDR3 length equals 15 residues. The germline V gene has CDR1 SGHTA and CDR2 FQGNSA.

The CDR3 loop reads CASSIRALSTFEQYF. CDR3 coding DNA: TGTGCCAGTAGTATAAGGGCCCTAAGTACTTTCGAGCAGTACTTC. The chain combines TRBV19 with TRBJ2-7; D is uncertain. Per germline, CDR1 LNHDA and CDR2 SQIVND (reference sequence). V was pared by 2 bases and J by 6 bases, with 17 bases between. This CDR3 is built from 15 residues.

The chain has TRBV10-3 and TRBJ2-7, with D maybe TRBD1 (6 bases). This CDR3 region has 12 residues. Germline lookup yields CDR1 ENHRY and CDR2 SYGVKD. V lost 7 bases to trimming and J lost 2 bases, with 9 bases between them. CDR3 amino acids: CAITGDTYEQYF. The CDR3 DNA sequence: TGTGCCATCACAGGGGACACCTACGAGCAGTACTTC.

The chain employs TRBV9 and TRBJ2-1, with D perhaps being TRBD1 or TRBD2 (6 bases each). Deletions cut 0 bases from V and 9 bases from J, with 16 bases between. CDR3 length: 15 residues. Germline V gene lookup returns CDR1 SGDLS and CDR2 YYNGEE. The CDR3, as DNA: TGTGCCAGCAGCGTAGGGGGGCGGGATACGGGTGAGCAGTTCTTC. Translating it yields CASSVGGRDTGEQFF.

V and J are TRBV5-6 and TRBJ1-4; 8 nucleotides match TRBD1. V lost 3 bases, J lost 3 bases, and 1 base stayed unmatched. Germline V gives CDR1 SGHDT, CDR2 YYEEEE. CDR3 size: 14 residues. CDR3 coding DNA: TGTGCCAGCAGCTCACAGGGGGCTAATGAAAAACTGTTTTTT. Protein sequence: CASSSQGANEKLFF.

V and J are TRBV7-7 and TRBJ2-1; TRBD2 agrees at 8 bases. The CDR3 consists of 13 residues. Germline loops: CDR1 SSHAT, CDR2 FNYEAQ (reference sequence). V shed 11 bases, J shed 4 bases, and the junction held 7 bases outside the gene matches. DNA of the CDR3: TGTGCCGTAGCGGGACGACAATACAATGAGCAGTTCTTC. It codes for CAVAGRQYNEQFF.

The V gene is TRBV5-1, the J gene TRBJ1-1; no reliable D call. The CDR3 length is 13 residues. The germline V gene encodes CDR1 SGHRS and CDR2 YFSETQ. The V end lost 0 bases, the J end lost 0 bases, and 3 bases lay between the germline ends. CDR3 protein: CASSLEVNTEAFF. The CDR3 DNA is TGCGCCAGCAGCTTGGAGGTGAACACTGAAGCTTTCTTT.

The chain's CDR3 is CASSLARTGLNQPQHF. For the CDR3, the DNA is TGTGCCAGCAGCTTAGCCCGGACAGGGCTGAATCAGCCCCAGCATTTT. V gene TRBV11-2 combines with J gene TRBJ1-5, with 8 bases matching TRBD1. The V gene end was trimmed by 1 base and the J gene end by 4 bases; junction bases not matched to a gene: 6. Germline CDR1 and CDR2: SGHAT and FQNNGV. This CDR3 spans 16 amino acids.

The chain is built from TRBV7-2 and TRBJ2-7; D perhaps matches TRBD1 (6 bases). There are 13 residues in the CDR3. V was pared by 7 bases and J by 3 bases, with 13 bases between. The germline V gene encodes CDR1 SGHTA and CDR2 FQGNSA. The CDR3 sequence is CASNGQLSYEQYF. In nucleotides, the CDR3 is TGTGCCAGCAACGGACAGCTAAGCTACGAGCAGTACTTC.

The rearrangement links TRBV5-1 to TRBJ2-7; D unresolved. The CDR3 is made up of 14 amino acids. V was shortened by 1 base and J by 3 bases, with 11 bases between the two germline ends. Germline V lookup: CDR1 SGHRS, CDR2 YFSETQ. DNA for the CDR3: TGCGCCAGCAGCTTGCCGGGTTCCATCTACGAGCAGTACTTC. Translation gives CASSLPGSIYEQYF.

The genes are TRBV5-1 and TRBJ1-1; perhaps TRBD1 as D (6 bases). Germline CDR1 SGHRS, CDR2 YFSETQ. With 4 bases removed from V and 2 bases from J, the gap between germline ends came to 21 bases. The CDR3 loop spans 17 amino acids. The CDR3 sequence: CASSPVTGIGGNTEAFF. The CDR3 coding sequence is TGCGCCAGCAGCCCGGTTACAGGGATCGGAGGAAACACTGAAGCTTTCTTT.

The chain joins TRBV13 to TRBJ2-1, with 10 bases matching TRBD2. Per the germline V gene, CDR1 is PRHDT and CDR2 is FYEKMQ (reference sequence). The CDR3 is 16 amino acids. J lost 6 bases, V lost 1 base, and 6 bases had no gene match. The CDR3 coding sequence is TGTGCCAGCAGCTTAGCGCCTAGCGGGAGTTTCAATGAGCAGTTCTTC. This codes for CASSLAPSGSFNEQFF.

The chain carries TRBV29-1 and TRBJ2-7, with TRBD2 matching 8 bases. This CDR3 spans 14 amino acids. CDR1 SQVTM and CDR2 ANQGSEA come from the germline V gene. The ends lost 6 bases at V and 0 bases at J; junction bases unmatched: 7. The CDR3: CSVTRSGNSYEQYF. The CDR3 nucleotides read TGCAGCGTCACACGTAGCGGGAACTCCTACGAGCAGTACTTC.

J is TRBJ2-7 and V is TRBV4-3, with a tentative D call TRBD1 (6 bases). CDR3 size: 17 residues. Germline V gives CDR1 LGHNA, CDR2 YSLEER. V was pared by 2 bases and J by 2 bases, with 19 bases between. CDR3 DNA: TGCGCCAGCAGCCAAAAATGGCACAGGGAAGTCCCCTACGAGCAGTACTTC. As protein: CASSQKWHREVPYEQYF.

This clone has just one count. CDR3 coding DNA: TGTGCCAGCAGCTTCCCGGACAGGGCTTCCTACGAGCAGTACTTC. Translated, it gives CASSFPDRASYEQYF. The J gene is TRBJ2-7, the V gene TRBV7-9, with 8 nucleotides matching TRBD1. The CDR3 consists of 15 residues. V lost 3 bases, J lost 1 base, and 5 bases stayed unmatched. Germline V gives CDR1 SEHNR, CDR2 FQNEAQ (reference sequence).